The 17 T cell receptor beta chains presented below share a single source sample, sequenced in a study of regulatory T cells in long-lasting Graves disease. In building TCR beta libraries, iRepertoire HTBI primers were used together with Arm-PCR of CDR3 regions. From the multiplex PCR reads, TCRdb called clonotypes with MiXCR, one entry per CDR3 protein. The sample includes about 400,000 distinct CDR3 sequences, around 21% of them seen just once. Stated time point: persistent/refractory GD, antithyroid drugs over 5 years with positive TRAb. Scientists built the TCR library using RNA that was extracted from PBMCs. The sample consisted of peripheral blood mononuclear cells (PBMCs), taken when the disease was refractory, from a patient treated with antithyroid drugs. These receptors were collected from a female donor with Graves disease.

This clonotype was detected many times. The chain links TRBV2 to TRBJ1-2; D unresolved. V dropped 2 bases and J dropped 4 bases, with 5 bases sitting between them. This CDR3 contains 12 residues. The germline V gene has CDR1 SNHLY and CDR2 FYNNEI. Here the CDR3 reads CASSENTYGYTF. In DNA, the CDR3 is TGTGCCAGCAGTGAAAACACCTATGGCTACACCTTC.

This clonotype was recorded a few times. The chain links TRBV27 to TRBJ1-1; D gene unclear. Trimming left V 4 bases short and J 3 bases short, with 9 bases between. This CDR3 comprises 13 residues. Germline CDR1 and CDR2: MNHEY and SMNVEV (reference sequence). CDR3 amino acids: CASSSRHHTEAFF. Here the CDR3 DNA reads TGTGCCAGCAGTTCCCGACATCACACTGAAGCTTTCTTT.

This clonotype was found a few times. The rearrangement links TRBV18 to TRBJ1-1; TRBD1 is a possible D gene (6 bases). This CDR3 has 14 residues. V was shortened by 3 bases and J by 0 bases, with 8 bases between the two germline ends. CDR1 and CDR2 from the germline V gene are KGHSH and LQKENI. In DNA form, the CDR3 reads TGTGCCAGCTCACCTTACAGGGTGAACACTGAAGCTTTCTTT. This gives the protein CASSPYRVNTEAFF.

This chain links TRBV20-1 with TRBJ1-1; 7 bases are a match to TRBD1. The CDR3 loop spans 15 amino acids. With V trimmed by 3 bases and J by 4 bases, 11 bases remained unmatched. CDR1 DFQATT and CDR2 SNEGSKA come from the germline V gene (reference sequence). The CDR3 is CSARGQPDLSTEAFF. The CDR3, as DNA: TGCAGTGCTAGGGGACAGCCGGACTTGAGCACTGAAGCTTTCTTT.

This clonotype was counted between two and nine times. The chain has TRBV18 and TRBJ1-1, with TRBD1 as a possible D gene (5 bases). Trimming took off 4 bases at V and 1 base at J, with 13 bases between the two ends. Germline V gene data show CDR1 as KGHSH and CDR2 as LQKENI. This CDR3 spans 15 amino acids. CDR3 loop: CASSLLGGENTEAFF. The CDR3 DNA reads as TGTGCCAGCTCACTTTTGGGGGGGGAGAACACTGAAGCTTTCTTT.

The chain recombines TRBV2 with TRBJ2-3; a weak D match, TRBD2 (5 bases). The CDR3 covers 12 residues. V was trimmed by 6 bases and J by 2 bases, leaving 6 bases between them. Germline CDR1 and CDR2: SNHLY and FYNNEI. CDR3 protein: CASSRDTDTQYF. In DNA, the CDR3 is TGTGCCAGCAGCCGGGACACAGATACGCAGTATTTT.

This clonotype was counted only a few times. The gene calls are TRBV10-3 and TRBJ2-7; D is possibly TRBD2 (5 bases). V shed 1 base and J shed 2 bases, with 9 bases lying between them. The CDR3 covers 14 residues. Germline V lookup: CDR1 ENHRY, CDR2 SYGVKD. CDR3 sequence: CAISEFSAPYEQYF. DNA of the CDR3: TGTGCCATCAGTGAGTTTAGCGCCCCCTACGAGCAGTACTTC.

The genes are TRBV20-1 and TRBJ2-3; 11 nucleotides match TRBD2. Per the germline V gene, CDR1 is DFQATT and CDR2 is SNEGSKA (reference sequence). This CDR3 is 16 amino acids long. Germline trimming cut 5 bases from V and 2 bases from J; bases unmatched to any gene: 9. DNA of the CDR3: TGCAGTGCTCCCAATCCGGGACTAGCGGACACAGATACGCAGTATTTT. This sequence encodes CSAPNPGLADTDTQYF.

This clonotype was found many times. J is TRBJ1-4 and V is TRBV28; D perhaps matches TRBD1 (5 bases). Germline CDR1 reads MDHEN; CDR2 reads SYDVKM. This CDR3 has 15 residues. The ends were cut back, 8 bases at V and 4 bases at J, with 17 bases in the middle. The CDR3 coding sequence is TGTGCCAGCTCGAGACCGGGGCTCGATAATGAAAAACTGTTTTTT. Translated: CASSRPGLDNEKLFF.

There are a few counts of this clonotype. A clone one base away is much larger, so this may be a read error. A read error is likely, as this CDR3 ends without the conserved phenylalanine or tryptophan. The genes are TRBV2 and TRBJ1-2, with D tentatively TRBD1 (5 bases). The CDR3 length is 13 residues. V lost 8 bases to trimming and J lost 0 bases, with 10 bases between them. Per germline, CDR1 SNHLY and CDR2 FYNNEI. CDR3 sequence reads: CASGRGANYGYTL. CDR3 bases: TGTGCCAGCGGTCGGGGCGCTAACTATGGCTACACCCTC.

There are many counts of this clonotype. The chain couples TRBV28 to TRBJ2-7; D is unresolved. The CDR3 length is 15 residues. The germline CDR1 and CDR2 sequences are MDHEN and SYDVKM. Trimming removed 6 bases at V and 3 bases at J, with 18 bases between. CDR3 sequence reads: CASSSRKTAVYEQYF. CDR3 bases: TGTGCCAGCAGCTCCCGGAAGACCGCGGTCTACGAGCAGTACTTC.

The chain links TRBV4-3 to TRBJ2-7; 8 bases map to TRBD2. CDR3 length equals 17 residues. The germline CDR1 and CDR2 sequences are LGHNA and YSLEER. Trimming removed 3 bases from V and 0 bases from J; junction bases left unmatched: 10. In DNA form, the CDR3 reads TGCGCCAGCAGCCATTATTTAGCGGGAACGAGCTCCTACGAGCAGTACTTC. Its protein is CASSHYLAGTSSYEQYF.

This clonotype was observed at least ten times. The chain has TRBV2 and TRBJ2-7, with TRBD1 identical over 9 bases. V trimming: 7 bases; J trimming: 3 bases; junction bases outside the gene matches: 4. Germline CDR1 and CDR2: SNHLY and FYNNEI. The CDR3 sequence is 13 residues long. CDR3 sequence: CASIRDRDYEQYF. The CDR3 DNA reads TGTGCCAGCATTCGGGACAGGGACTACGAGCAGTACTTC.

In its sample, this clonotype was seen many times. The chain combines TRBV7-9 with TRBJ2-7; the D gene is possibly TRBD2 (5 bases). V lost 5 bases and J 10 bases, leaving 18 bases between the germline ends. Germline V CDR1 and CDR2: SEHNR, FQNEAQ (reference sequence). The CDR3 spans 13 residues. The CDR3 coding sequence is TGTGCCAGCAGCCCGAGCGGACTGCCGTATCAGTACTTC. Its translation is CASSPSGLPYQYF.

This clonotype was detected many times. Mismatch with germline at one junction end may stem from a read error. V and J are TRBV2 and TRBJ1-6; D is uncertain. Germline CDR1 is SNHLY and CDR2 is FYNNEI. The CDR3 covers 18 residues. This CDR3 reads CASSALTTGSSHNSPLHF. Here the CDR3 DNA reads TGTGCCAGCAGTGCCCTTACGACGGGCAGCTCCCATAATTCACCCCTCCACTTT.

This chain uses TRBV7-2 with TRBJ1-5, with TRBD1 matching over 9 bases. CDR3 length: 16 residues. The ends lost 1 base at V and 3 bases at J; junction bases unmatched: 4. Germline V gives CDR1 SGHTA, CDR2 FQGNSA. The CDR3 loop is CASSLGGQGPNQPQHF. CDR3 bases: TGTGCCAGCAGCTTAGGGGGACAGGGCCCCAATCAGCCCCAGCATTTT.

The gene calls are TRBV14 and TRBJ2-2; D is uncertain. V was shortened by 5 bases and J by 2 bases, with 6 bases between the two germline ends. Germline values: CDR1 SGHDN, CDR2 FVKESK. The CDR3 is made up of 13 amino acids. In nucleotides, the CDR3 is TGTGCCAGCAGCGAACTTAACACCGGGGAGCTGTTTTTT. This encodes CASSELNTGELFF.